These T cell receptor beta chains were read from a single sample in a study of T cell repertoires in cytomegalovirus infection. Using its own MiXCR run on the reads, TCRdb lists one record per CDR3 protein. The sample contains about a million distinct CDR3 sequences, under 40% of which appear only once. These TCRs are of unknown antigen specificity. The specimen was cultured CD8+ T cells from PBMCs, collected from culture after CMV antigen stimulation. The receptors originated from a human donor in good health (CMV status not recorded). Some clones in this sample may be carry-over from other donors' samples. CDR3s include the opening cysteine and the closing phenylalanine or tryptophan. D genes are given only for firm matches. Clone sizes are given selectively: once, few, many, or a class where the clone is expanded.

d_call,j_call,v_call,clone_size,cdr3_aa,cdr3_nt
-,TRBJ1-2,TRBV2,-,CATQKHDRLVLQTYGYTF,TGTGCCACCCAGAAGCACGATCGGTTAGTTTTACAAACCTATGGCTACACCTTC
TRBD2,TRBJ2-1,TRBV6-5,-,CASSSASGGASNEQFF,TGTGCCAGCAGTTCCGCTAGCGGGGGGGCCAGTAATGAGCAGTTCTTC
-,TRBJ2-1,TRBV3-1,-,CASSHRGWDEQFF,TGTGCCAGCAGCCACCGGGGCTGGGATGAGCAGTTCTTC
-,TRBJ2-4,TRBV27,-,CASSLSGGWDIQYF,TGTGCCAGCAGTTTATCGGGGGGATGGGACATTCAGTACTTC
-,TRBJ1-1,TRBV6-5,-,CASSYLQGEHTEAFF,TGTGCCAGCAGTTACTTACAGGGCGAGCACACTGAAGCTTTCTTT
-,TRBJ1-1,TRBV7-8,-,CASSPYEVNTEAFF,TGTGCCAGCAGCCCCTACGAGGTGAACACTGAAGCTTTCTTT
TRBD2,TRBJ2-7,TRBV7-9,-,CASSPMGGGDSYEQYF,TGTGCCAGCAGCCCCATGGGCGGGGGGGACTCCTACGAGCAGTACTTC
-,TRBJ1-2,TRBV7-9,-,CASRNHEGHGYTF,TGTGCCAGCAGAAATCATGAAGGGCATGGCTACACCTTC
-,TRBJ1-5,TRBV24-1,few,CATSDRSSSNQPQHF,TGTGCCACCTCGGACAGATCATCGAGCAATCAGCCCCAGCATTTT
-,TRBJ2-5,TRBV19,few,CASSTSARGAKTQYF,TGTGCCAGTAGTACCTCCGCCCGGGGGGCGAAGACCCAGTACTTC
TRBD1,TRBJ1-6,TRBV4-1,few,CASSPHRGDNSPLHF,TGCGCCAGCAGCCCCCACAGGGGCGATAATTCACCCCTCCACTTT
TRBD2,TRBJ2-1,TRBV9,once,CASNSGNEQFF,TGTGCCAGCAATAGCGGGAATGAGCAGTTCTTC
-,TRBJ2-3,TRBV6-1,many,CASSSGQSWLTDTQYF,TGTGCCAGCAGTTCAGGACAGAGTTGGCTCACAGATACGCAGTATTTT
-,TRBJ1-2,TRBV5-3,-,CASSLYGRGYTF,TGTGCCAGCAGCTTATATGGTCGCGGCTACACCTTC
TRBD1,TRBJ1-2,TRBV25-1,few,CASIETGGNGYTF,TGTGCCAGCATAGAGACAGGGGGCAATGGCTACACCTTC
-,TRBJ2-2,TRBV19,-,CASSTLGYGARELFF,TGTGCCAGTAGCACCCTGGGATACGGCGCGCGGGAGCTGTTTTTT
TRBD1,TRBJ1-4,TRBV25-1,-,CASSGPTGGKEKLFF,TGTGCCAGCAGTGGGCCGACAGGGGGCAAGGAAAAACTGTTTTTT
TRBD2,TRBJ2-2,TRBV6-5,many,CASSYSGLAGEPGELFF,TGTGCCAGCAGTTACTCCGGTCTAGCGGGGGAGCCCGGGGAGCTGTTTTTT
TRBD1,TRBJ1-4,TRBV11-2,few,CASSAGQGWPEKLFF,TGTGCCAGCAGCGCAGGACAGGGTTGGCCTGAAAAACTGTTTTTT
-,TRBJ2-7,TRBV11-2,few,CASSGWGQAHYEQYF,TGTGCCAGCAGCGGGTGGGGGCAGGCTCACTACGAGCAGTACTTC
-,TRBJ1-1,TRBV15,-,CATSRERDRNTEAFF,TGTGCCACCAGCAGAGAACGAGACAGGAACACTGAAGCTTTCTTT
TRBD1,TRBJ1-1,TRBV7-6,many,CASSPGQAHTEAFF,TGTGCCAGCAGCCCAGGACAGGCCCACACTGAAGCTTTCTTT
TRBD1,TRBJ1-2,TRBV27,-,CATGLPYPGGGMDGYTF,TGTGCCACCGGCTTACCTTACCCAGGGGGAGGAATGGATGGCTACACCTTC
-,TRBJ2-3,TRBV5-6,-,CASSLGPAEGTDTQYF,TGTGCCAGCAGCTTGGGCCCAGCCGAGGGGACAGATACGCAGTATTTT
-,TRBJ1-6,TRBV10-2,few,CASSVALKGHNSPLHF,TGCGCCAGCAGTGTGGCTCTTAAGGGACATAATTCACCCCTCCACTTT
-,TRBJ1-1,TRBV7-9,-,CASTSRRGGTSTTEAFF,TGTGCCAGCACCTCGCGCAGGGGAGGCACCTCAACCACTGAAGCTTTCTTT
-,TRBJ1-5,TRBV6-5,few,CASSTRQISNQPQHF,TGTGCCAGCAGCACCCGACAGATTAGCAATCAGCCCCAGCATTTT
-,TRBJ1-2,TRBV27,-,CASSFGGLDYGYTF,TGTGCCAGCAGTTTTGGCGGGCTCGACTATGGCTACACCTTC
-,TRBJ1-1,TRBV7-6,-,CASSLARRGNTEAFF,TGTGCCAGCAGCTTAGCGCGGAGGGGGAACACTGAAGCTTTCTTT
-,TRBJ2-7,TRBV10-3,few,CAISRAGPEQYF,TGTGCCATCAGTCGAGCAGGACCCGAGCAGTACTTC
-,TRBJ1-4,TRBV7-9,-,CASSLPRIGVTNEKLFF,TGTGCCAGCAGCTTACCGAGAATTGGAGTGACTAATGAAAAACTGTTTTTT
TRBD2,TRBJ2-1,TRBV15,once,CATSREVAGASYNEQFF,TGTGCCACCAGCAGAGAGGTAGCGGGTGCCTCCTACAATGAGCAGTTCTTC
-,TRBJ1-1,TRBV10-2,-,CASSGFGKLTNTEAFF,TGCGCCAGCAGTGGATTCGGAAAACTTACGAACACTGAAGCTTTCTTT
-,TRBJ2-3,TRBV11-2,-,CASSLDLPWAAVPTDTQYF,TGTGCCAGCAGCTTAGACCTTCCCTGGGCGGCTGTCCCCACAGATACGCAGTATTTT
-,TRBJ1-4,TRBV19,-,CASSRPDSHNEKLFF,TGTGCCAGTAGTCGGCCCGATTCTCATAATGAAAAACTGTTTTTT
-,TRBJ2-7,TRBV27,-,CASRRDISYEQYF,TGTGCCAGCAGACGCGACATATCCTACGAGCAGTACTTC
TRBD2,TRBJ2-5,TRBV12-3/TRBV12-4,-,CASTESGLAGGLETQYF,TGTGCCAGCACAGAATCGGGACTAGCGGGGGGGCTTGAGACCCAGTACTTC
TRBD1,TRBJ1-1,TRBV12-3/TRBV12-4,few,CASSGDRGFAEAFF,TGTGCCAGCAGTGGGGACAGGGGGTTCGCTGAAGCTTTCTTT
-,TRBJ1-4,TRBV5-3,-,CASSPGHRAQGEKLFF,TGTGCCAGCAGCCCGGGACATCGGGCCCAAGGAGAAAAACTGTTTTTT
-,TRBJ2-1,TRBV4-1,-,CASSQVASYNEQFF,TGCGCCAGCAGCCAAGTCGCGAGCTACAATGAGCAGTTCTTC
TRBD1,TRBJ2-1,TRBV20-1,few,CSARNRGLDEQFF,TGCAGTGCCCGGAACAGGGGGCTGGATGAGCAGTTCTTC
-,TRBJ2-7,TRBV20-1,-,CSASFKNYEQYF,TGCAGTGCTAGCTTTAAGAACTACGAGCAGTACTTC
-,TRBJ2-1,TRBV11-1,-,CASSLAAGWGEQFF,TGTGCCAGCAGCTTAGCGGCAGGTTGGGGTGAGCAGTTCTTC
-,TRBJ2-2,TRBV7-9,few,CASSSFTGGNTGELFF,TGTGCCAGCAGCTCGTTTACGGGGGGCAACACCGGGGAGCTGTTTTTT
-,TRBJ1-5,TRBV2,-,CATGGGGNQPQHF,TGTGCCACCGGAGGTGGGGGCAATCAGCCCCAGCATTTT
-,TRBJ2-7,TRBV6-1,few,CASSEKQGWGAEQYF,TGTGCCAGCAGTGAAAAACAAGGGTGGGGTGCCGAGCAGTACTTC
-,TRBJ2-1,TRBV7-8,many,CASLPRIYNEQFF,TGTGCCAGCTTACCTCGAATCTACAATGAGCAGTTCTTC
TRBD1,TRBJ1-2,TRBV29-1,-,CSAFLIGTGLSYTF,TGCAGCGCTTTCCTGATCGGGACAGGCCTTAGCTACACCTTC
TRBD1,TRBJ1-1,TRBV19,-,CASEYRGRTEAFF,TGTGCCAGCGAGTACAGGGGTAGGACTGAAGCTTTCTTT
-,TRBJ2-5,TRBV7-2,many,CASSIRQFQETQYF,TGTGCCAGCAGCATCCGACAGTTTCAAGAGACCCAGTACTTC
-,TRBJ2-1,TRBV9,-,CASSGGGGREQFF,TGTGCCAGCAGCGGCGGAGGGGGCCGGGAGCAGTTCTTC
-,TRBJ1-2,TRBV27,few,CASSYGPAAAFGYTF,TGTGCCAGCAGTTATGGCCCCGCGGCGGCTTTTGGCTACACCTTC
-,TRBJ2-2,TRBV12-3/TRBV12-4,few,CASRPGATGELFF,TGTGCCAGCAGACCGGGGGCCACCGGGGAGCTGTTTTTT
-,TRBJ1-1,TRBV4-1,-,CASSQDPTLDTEAFF,TGCGCCAGCAGCCAAGATCCGACGTTGGACACTGAAGCTTTCTTT
-,TRBJ2-7,TRBV6-6,many,CASSYGHYEQYF,TGTGCCAGCAGTTACGGCCACTACGAGCAGTACTTC
-,TRBJ2-1,TRBV6-5,once,CASSATSDEQFF,TGTGCCAGCAGCGCCACCAGTGATGAGCAGTTCTTC
-,TRBJ2-7,TRBV20-1,-,CSARGEHYEQYF,TGCAGTGCTAGAGGGGAGCACTACGAGCAGTACTTC
-,TRBJ2-1,TRBV6-1,-,CASALLWSHEQFF,TGTGCCAGCGCCCTCCTTTGGTCTCATGAGCAGTTCTTC